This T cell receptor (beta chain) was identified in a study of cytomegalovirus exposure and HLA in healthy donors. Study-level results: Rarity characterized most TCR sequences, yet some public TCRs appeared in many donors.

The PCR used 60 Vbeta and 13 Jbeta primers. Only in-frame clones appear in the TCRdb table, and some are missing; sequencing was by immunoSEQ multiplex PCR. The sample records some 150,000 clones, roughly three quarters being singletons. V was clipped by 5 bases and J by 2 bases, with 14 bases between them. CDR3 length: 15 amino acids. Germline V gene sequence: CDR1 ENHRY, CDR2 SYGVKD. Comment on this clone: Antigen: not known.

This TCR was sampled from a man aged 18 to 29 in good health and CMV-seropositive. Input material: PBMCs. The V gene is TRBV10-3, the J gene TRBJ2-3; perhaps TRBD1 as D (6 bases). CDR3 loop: CAISPRGQATDTQYF. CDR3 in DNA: TGTGCCATCAGTCCCAGGGGACAAGCCACAGATACGCAGTATTTT.